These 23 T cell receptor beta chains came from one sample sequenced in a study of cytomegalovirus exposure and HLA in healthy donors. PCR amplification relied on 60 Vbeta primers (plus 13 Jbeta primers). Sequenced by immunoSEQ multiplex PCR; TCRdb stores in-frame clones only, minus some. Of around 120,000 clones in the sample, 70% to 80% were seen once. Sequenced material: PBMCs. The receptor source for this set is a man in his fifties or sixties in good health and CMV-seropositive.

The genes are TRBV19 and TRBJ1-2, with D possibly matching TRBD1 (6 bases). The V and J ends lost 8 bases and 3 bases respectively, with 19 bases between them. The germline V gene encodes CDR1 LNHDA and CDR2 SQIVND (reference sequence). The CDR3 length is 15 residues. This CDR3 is CASQDRPGSYYGYTF. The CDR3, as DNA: TGTGCCAGTCAGGACAGACCAGGCTCATACTATGGCTACACCTTC.

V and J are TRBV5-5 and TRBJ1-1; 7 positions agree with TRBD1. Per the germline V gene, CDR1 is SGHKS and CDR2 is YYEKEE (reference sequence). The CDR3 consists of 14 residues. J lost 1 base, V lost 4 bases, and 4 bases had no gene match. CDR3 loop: CASSPGQTNTEAFF. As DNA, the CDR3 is TGTGCCAGCAGCCCGGGACAGACGAACACTGAAGCTTTCTTT.

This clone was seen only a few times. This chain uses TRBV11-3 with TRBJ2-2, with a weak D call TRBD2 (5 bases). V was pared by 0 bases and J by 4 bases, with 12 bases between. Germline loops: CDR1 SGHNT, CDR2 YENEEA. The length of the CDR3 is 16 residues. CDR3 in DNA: TGTGCCAGCAGCTTAGAACCGGGGAGCGGCACCGGGGAGCTGTTTTTT. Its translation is CASSLEPGSGTGELFF.

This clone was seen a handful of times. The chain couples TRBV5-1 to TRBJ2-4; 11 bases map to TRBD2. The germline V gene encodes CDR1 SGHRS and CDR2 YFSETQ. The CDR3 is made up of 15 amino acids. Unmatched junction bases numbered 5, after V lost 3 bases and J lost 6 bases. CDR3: CASSSYSGGGNIQYF. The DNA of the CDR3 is TGCGCCAGCAGCTCTTATAGCGGGGGGGGAAACATTCAGTACTTC.

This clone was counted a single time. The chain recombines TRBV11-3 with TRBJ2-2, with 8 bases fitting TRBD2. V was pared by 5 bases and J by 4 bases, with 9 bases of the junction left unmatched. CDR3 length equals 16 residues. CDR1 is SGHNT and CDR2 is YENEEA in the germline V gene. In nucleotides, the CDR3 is TGTGCCAGCAGCCCCGGGGGGACTAGTCGCACCGGGGAGCTGTTTTTT. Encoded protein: CASSPGGTSRTGELFF.

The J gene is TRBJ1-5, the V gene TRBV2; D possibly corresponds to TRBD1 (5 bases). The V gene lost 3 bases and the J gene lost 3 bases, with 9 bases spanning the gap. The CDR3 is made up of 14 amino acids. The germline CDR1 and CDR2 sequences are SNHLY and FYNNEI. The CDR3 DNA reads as TGTGCCAGCAGTGATAGGGGATTCAATCAGCCCCAGCATTTT. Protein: CASSDRGFNQPQHF.

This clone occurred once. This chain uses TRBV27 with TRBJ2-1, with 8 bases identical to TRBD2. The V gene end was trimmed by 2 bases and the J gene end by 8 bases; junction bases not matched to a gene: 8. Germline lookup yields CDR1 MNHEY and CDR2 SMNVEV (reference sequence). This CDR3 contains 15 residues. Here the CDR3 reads CASSLPGGPRHEQFF. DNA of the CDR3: TGTGCCAGCAGTTTACCGGGGGGGCCCCGGCATGAGCAGTTCTTC.

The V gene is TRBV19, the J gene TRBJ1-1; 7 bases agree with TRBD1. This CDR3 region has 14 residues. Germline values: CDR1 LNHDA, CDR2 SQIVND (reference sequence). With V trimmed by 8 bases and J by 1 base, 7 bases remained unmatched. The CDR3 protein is CASSQGSSNTEAFF. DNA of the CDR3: TGTGCCAGTTCACAGGGGTCCTCGAACACTGAAGCTTTCTTT.

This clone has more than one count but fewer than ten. CDR3 residues: CASSSREGVTEAFF. The CDR3 nucleotides are TGTGCCAGCAGTTCCCGGGAGGGGGTCACTGAAGCTTTCTTT. This chain uses TRBV6-5 with TRBJ1-1; D possibly corresponds to TRBD1 (6 bases). V gave up 4 bases and J gave up 4 bases, with 13 bases separating them. The CDR3 is 14 residues long. CDR1 and CDR2 from the germline V gene are MNHEY and SVGAGI.

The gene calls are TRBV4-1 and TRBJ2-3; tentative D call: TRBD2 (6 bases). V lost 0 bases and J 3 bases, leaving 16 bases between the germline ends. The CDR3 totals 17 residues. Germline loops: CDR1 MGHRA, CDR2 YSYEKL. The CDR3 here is CASSQDGGSPRTDTQYF. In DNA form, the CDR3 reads TGCGCCAGCAGCCAAGATGGGGGGTCCCCTAGGACAGATACGCAGTATTTT.

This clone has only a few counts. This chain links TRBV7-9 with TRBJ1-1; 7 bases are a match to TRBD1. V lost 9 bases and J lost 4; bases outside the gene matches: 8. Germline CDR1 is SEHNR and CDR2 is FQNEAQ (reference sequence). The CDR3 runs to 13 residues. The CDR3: CASSDRDSTEAFF. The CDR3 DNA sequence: TGTGCCAGTTCCGACAGGGACAGCACTGAAGCTTTCTTT.

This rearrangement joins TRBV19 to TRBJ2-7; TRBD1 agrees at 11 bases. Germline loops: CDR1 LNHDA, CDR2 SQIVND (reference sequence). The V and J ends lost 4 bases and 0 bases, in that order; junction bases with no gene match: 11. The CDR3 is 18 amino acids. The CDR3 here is CASSTGPDRGRPSYEQYF. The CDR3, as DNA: TGTGCCAGTAGTACCGGGCCGGACAGGGGGCGCCCCTCCTACGAGCAGTACTTC.

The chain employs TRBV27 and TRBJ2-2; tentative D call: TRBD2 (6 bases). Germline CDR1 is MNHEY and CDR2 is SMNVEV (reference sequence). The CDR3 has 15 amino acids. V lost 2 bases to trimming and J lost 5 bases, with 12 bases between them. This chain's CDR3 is CASSLVGRLTGELFF. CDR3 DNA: TGTGCCAGCAGTTTAGTAGGGAGGTTGACCGGGGAGCTGTTTTTT.

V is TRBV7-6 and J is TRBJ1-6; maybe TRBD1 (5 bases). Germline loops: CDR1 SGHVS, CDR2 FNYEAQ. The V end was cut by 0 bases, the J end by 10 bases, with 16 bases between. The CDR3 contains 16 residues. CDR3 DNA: TGTGCCAGCAGCTTAGCGCTGTCGGGGGTGGGATCACCCCTCCACTTT. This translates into CASSLALSGVGSPLHF.

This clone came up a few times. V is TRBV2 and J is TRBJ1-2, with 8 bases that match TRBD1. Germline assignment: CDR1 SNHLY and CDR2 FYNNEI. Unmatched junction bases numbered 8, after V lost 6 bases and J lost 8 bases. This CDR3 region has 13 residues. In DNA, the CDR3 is TGTGCCAGCAGGGGGACAGGACCACCAGGCTACACCTTC. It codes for CASRGTGPPGYTF.

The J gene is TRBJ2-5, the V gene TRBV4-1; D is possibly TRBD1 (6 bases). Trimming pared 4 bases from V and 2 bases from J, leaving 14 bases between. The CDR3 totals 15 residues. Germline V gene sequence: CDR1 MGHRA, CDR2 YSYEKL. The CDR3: CASSLDSTRQETQYF. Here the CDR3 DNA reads TGCGCCAGCAGCCTGGACAGCACAAGACAAGAGACCCAGTACTTC.

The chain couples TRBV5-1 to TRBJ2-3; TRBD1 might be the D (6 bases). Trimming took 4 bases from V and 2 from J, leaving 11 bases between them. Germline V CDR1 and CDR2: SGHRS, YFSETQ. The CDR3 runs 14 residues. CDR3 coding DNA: TGCGCCAGCAGCCCTTACAGGGCCACAGATACGCAGTATTTT. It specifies CASSPYRATDTQYF.

The CDR3 DNA sequence: TGTGCCAGCAGCTTGGAGGGGGGGATGAACACCGGGGAGCTGTTTTTT. Its translation: CASSLEGGMNTGELFF. The rearrangement joins TRBV7-2 to TRBJ2-2; D perhaps matches TRBD2 (7 bases). From germline, CDR1 is SGHTA and CDR2 FQGNSA. V lost 3 bases and J lost 1, with 12 bases in between. The CDR3 length is 16 residues.

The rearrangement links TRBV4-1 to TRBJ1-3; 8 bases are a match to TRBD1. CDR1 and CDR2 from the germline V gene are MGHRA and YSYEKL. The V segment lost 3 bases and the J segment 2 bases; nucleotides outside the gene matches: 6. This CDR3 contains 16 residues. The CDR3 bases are TGCGCCAGCAGCCAGCGCAGGGGGCAAACTGGAAACACCATATATTTT. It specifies CASSQRRGQTGNTIYF.

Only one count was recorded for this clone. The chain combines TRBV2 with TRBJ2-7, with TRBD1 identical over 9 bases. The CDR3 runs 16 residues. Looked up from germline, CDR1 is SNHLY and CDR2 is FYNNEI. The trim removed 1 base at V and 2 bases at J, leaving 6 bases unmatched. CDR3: CASSEGTGDRPYEQYF. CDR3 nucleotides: TGTGCCAGCAGTGAAGGGACAGGGGACAGACCCTACGAGCAGTACTTC. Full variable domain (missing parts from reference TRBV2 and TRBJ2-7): EPEVTQTPSHQVTQMGQEVILRCVPISNHLYFYWYRQILGQKVEFLVSFYNNEISEKSEIFDDQFSVERPDGSNFTLKIRSTKLEDSAMYFCASSEGTGDRPYEQYFGPGTRLTVT.

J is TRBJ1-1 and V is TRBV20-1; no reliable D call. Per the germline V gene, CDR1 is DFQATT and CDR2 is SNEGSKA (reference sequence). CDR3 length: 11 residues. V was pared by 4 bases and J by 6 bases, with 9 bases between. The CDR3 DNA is TGCAGTGCTAAGTATCGCGCTGAAGCTTTCTTT. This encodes CSAKYRAEAFF.

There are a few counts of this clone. Here the CDR3 DNA reads TGTGCCAGCAGCTCGACTAGCGGGGCAGATACGCAGTATTTT. Protein sequence: CASSSTSGADTQYF. The V call is TRBV5-4, the J call TRBJ2-3; 11 bases are a match to TRBD2. V dropped 3 bases and J dropped 4; count of bases not matched to a gene: 1. CDR1 is SGHNT and CDR2 is YYREEE in the germline V gene (reference sequence). The CDR3 runs to 14 residues.

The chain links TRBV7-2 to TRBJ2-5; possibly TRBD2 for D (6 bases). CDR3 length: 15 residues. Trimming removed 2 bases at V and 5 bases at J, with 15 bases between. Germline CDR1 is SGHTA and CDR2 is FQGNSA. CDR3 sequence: CASSLNSRERETQYF. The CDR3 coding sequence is TGTGCCAGCAGCTTAAATAGTCGGGAGCGGGAGACCCAGTACTTC.